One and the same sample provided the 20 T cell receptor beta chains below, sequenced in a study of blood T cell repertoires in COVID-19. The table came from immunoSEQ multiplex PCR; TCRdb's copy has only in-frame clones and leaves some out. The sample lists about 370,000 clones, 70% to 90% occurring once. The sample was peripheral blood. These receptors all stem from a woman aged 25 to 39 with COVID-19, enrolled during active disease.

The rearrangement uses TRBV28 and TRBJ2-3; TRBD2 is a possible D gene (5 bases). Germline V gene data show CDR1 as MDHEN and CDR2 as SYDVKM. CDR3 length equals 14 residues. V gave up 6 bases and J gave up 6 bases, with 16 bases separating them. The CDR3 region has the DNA TGTGCCAGCAGCTCTCTTGAGGGTTCTGATACGCAGTATTTT. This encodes CASSSLEGSDTQYF.

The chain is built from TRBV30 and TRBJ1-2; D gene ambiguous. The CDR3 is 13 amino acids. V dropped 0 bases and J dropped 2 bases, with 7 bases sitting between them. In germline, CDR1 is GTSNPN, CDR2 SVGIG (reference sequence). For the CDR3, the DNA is TGTGCCTGGAGTGTAGGCAGGAACTATGGCTACACCTTC. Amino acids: CAWSVGRNYGYTF. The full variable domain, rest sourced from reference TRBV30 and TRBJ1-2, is SQTIHQWPATLVQPVGSPLSLECTVEGTSNPNLYWYRQAAGRGLQLLFYSVGIGQISSEVPQNLSASRPQDRQFILSSKKLLLSDSGFYLCAWSVGRNYGYTFGSGTRLTVV.

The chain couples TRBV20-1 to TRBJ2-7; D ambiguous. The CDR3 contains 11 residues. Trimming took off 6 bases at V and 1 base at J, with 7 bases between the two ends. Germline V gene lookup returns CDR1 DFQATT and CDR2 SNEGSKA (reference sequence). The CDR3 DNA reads TGCAGTGCGCCACGGTCCTACGAGCAGTACTTC. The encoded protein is CSAPRSYEQYF.

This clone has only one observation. In nucleotides, the CDR3 is TGTGCCAGCAAGGGACTAGCGGAAGATACTCTCGAGCAGTACTTC. Translation gives CASKGLAEDTLEQYF. The chain has TRBV2 and TRBJ2-7; TRBD2 matches at 11 bases. With 7 bases clipped from V and 6 bases from J, the junction kept 11 bases outside the gene matches. There are 15 residues in the CDR3. Germline values: CDR1 SNHLY, CDR2 FYNNEI.

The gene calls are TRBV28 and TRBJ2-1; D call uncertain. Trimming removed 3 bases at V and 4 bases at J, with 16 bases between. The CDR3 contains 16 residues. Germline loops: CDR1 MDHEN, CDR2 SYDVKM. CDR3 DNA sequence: TGTGCCAGCAGTTTTCGCGAGGCCCCATCATACAATGAGCAGTTCTTC. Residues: CASSFREAPSYNEQFF.

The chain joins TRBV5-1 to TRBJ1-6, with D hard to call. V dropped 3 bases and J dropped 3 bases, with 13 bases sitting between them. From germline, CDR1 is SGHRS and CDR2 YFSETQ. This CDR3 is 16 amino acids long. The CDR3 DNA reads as TGCGCCAGCAGCTGGGGAAGCGGGCTCTATAATTCACCCCTCCACTTT. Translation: CASSWGSGLYNSPLHF.

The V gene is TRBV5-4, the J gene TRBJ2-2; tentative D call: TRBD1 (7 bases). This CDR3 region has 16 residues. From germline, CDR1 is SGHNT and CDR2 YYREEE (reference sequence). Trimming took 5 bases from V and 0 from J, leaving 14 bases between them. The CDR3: CASSPGGTANTGELFF. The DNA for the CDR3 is TGTGCCAGCAGTCCAGGGGGGACAGCGAACACCGGGGAGCTGTTTTTT.

CDR3 coding DNA: TGTGCCAGCAGCCCGAGCGGTAGCGGGAGCTTATCCTACAATGAGCAGTTCTTC. Its translation is CASSPSGSGSLSYNEQFF. The chain is built from TRBV13 and TRBJ2-1, with TRBD2 matching 9 bases. The CDR3 spans 18 residues. Germline CDR1 PRHDT, CDR2 FYEKMQ (reference sequence). Trimming cost V 5 bases and J 1 base; bases outside gene matches: 12.

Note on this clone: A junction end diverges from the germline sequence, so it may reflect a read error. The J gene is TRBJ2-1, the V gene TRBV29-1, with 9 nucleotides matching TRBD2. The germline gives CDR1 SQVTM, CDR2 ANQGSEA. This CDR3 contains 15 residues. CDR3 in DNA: TGCAGCGTTGAAGATCCAAGCGGGAGGTACAGTGAGCAGTTCTTC. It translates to CSVEDPSGRYSEQFF.

CDR3 region: CASSTTGRTPGTQYF. In DNA, the CDR3 is TGTGCCAGCAGTACTACGGGGAGGACCCCAGGGACCCAGTACTTC. V gene TRBV27 combines with J gene TRBJ2-5; a weak D match, TRBD2 (6 bases). V lost 5 bases to trimming and J lost 7 bases, with 20 bases between them. Germline CDR1 and CDR2: MNHEY and SMNVEV (reference sequence). The CDR3 is 15 amino acids.

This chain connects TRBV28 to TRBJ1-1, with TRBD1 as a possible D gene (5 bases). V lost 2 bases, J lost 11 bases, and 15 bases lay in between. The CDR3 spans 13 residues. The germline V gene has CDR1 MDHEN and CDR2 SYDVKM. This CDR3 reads CASSLLFREGAFF. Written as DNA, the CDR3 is TGTGCCAGCAGTTTACTTTTCAGGGAAGGGGCTTTCTTT.

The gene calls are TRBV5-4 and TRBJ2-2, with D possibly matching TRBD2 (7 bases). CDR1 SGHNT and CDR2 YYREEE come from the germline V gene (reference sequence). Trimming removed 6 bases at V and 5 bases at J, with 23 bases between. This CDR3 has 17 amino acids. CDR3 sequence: CASTRGGGRAWTGELFF. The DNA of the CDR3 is TGTGCCAGCACCCGTGGGGGGGGGCGAGCGTGGACCGGGGAGCTGTTTTTT.

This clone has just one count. The CDR3 sequence: CASSQAGDRVNSPLHF. DNA of the CDR3: TGCGCCAGCAGCCAGGCGGGGGACAGGGTAAATTCACCCCTCCACTTT. The rearrangement links TRBV4-3 to TRBJ1-6; the match to TRBD1 covers 9 bases. The CDR3 loop spans 16 amino acids. Germline assignment: CDR1 LGHNA and CDR2 YSLEER. V was pared by 3 bases and J by 7 bases, with 7 bases of the junction left unmatched.

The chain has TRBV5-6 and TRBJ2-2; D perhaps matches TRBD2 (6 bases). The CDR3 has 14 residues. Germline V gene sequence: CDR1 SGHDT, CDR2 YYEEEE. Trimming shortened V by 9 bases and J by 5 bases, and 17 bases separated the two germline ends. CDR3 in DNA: TGTGCCACCTCGGTCGGGAGAGGTACCGGGGAGCTGTTTTTT. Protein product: CATSVGRGTGELFF.

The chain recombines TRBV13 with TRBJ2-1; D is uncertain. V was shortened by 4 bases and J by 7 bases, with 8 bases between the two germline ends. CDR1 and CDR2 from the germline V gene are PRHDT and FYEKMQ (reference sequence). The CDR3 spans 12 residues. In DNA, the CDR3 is TGTGCCAGCAGCTCCCCTTATAATGAGCAGTTCTTC. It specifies CASSSPYNEQFF.

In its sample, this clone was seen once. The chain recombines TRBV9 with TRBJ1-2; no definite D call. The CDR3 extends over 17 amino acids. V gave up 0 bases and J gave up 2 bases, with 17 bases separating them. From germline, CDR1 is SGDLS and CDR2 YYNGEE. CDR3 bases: TGTGCCAGCAGCGTAGACAGCTTAACAAATTCAAACTATGGCTACACCTTC. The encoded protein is CASSVDSLTNSNYGYTF.

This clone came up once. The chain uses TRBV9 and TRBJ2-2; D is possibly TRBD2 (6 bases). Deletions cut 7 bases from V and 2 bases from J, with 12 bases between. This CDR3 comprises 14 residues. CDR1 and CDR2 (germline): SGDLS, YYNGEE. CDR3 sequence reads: CASGAGRNTGELFF. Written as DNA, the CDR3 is TGTGCCAGCGGGGCGGGGCGCAACACCGGGGAGCTGTTTTTT.

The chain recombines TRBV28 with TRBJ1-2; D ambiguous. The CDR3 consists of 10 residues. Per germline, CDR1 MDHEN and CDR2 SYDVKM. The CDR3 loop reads CAVSGYGYTF. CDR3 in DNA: TGTGCGGTATCGGGCTATGGCTACACCTTC.

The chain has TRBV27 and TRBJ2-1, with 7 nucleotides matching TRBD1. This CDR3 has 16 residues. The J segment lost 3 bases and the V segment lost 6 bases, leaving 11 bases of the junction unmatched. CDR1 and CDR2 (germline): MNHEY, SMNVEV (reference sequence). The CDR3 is CASRLGDRAIYNEQFF. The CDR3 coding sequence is TGTGCCAGCAGGTTAGGAGACAGGGCTATCTACAATGAGCAGTTCTTC.

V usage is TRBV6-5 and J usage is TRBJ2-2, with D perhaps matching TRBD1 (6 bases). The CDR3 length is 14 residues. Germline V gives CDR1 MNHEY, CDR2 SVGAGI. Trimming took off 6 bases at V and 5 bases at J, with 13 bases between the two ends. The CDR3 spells CASSPLDRTGELFF. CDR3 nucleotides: TGTGCCAGCAGCCCGTTGGACAGAACCGGGGAGCTGTTTTTT.